A single sample is the source of the 15 T cell receptor beta chains below, sequenced in a study of blood T cell repertoires in COVID-19. Assay used: immunoSEQ multiplex PCR; TCRdb lists only in-frame clones, some missing. The sample carries more than 150,000 clones, roughly 90% recorded once. Sequenced material: peripheral blood. These receptors were collected from a man in his forties or fifties with acute or convalescent COVID-19.

This chain joins TRBV29-1 and TRBJ2-7; perhaps TRBD1 as D (6 bases). Trimming removed 6 bases from V and 2 bases from J, with 17 bases in between. The CDR3 runs to 14 residues. Per the germline V gene, CDR1 is SQVTM and CDR2 is ANQGSEA. CDR3 sequence reads: CSVGGGAGAYEQYF. DNA for the CDR3: TGCAGCGTCGGAGGAGGAGCAGGGGCCTACGAGCAGTACTTC.

The chain has TRBV19 and TRBJ2-3; 8 nucleotides match TRBD2. The CDR3 runs to 14 residues. Germline V gene sequence: CDR1 LNHDA, CDR2 SQIVND (reference sequence). Trimming at V came to 9 bases and at J to 4 bases, leaving 9 bases not matched to a gene. The chain's CDR3 is CASRAGAFSDTQYF. The CDR3, as DNA: TGTGCCAGCCGAGCGGGGGCCTTCTCAGATACGCAGTATTTT. Full variable domain (missing parts from reference TRBV19 and TRBJ2-3): DGGITQSPKYLFRKEGQNVTLSCEQNLNHDAMYWYRQDPGQGLRLIYYSQIVNDFQKGDIAEGYSVSREKKESFPLTVTSAQKNPTAFYLCASRAGAFSDTQYFGPGTRLTVL.

The chain couples TRBV9 to TRBJ1-2, with D tentatively TRBD1 (5 bases). Germline CDR1 is SGDLS and CDR2 is YYNGEE. This CDR3 has 12 residues. Trimming took off 3 bases at V and 4 bases at J, with 7 bases between the two ends. The CDR3 coding sequence is TGTGCCAGCAGCGGACAGAGCTATGGCTACACCTTC. It yields the protein CASSGQSYGYTF.

The V call is TRBV6-5, the J call TRBJ1-2, with a tentative D call TRBD1 (6 bases). The germline gives CDR1 MNHEY, CDR2 SVGAGI. The CDR3 has 11 amino acids. Trimming cost V 10 bases and J 8 bases, with 14 bases left between them. The CDR3 nucleotides read TGTGCCACCTACAGGGTCGGCGGCTACACCTTC. Residues: CATYRVGGYTF.

The count of this clone is one. V usage is TRBV24-1 and J usage is TRBJ2-3; 7 bases map to TRBD2. Germline CDR1 is KGHDR and CDR2 is SFDVKD. There are 15 residues in the CDR3. V lost 5 bases and J lost 8; bases outside the gene matches: 12. CDR3 bases: TGTGCCACCAGTGGTGGGATTAGCGGGCACCTTACGCAGTATTTT. Translating gives CATSGGISGHLTQYF.

The rearrangement joins TRBV5-4 to TRBJ2-3, with D perhaps matching TRBD2 (6 bases). The CDR3 has 15 amino acids. Trimming left V 2 bases short and J 4 bases short, with 14 bases between. Per germline, CDR1 SGHNT and CDR2 YYREEE (reference sequence). This chain's CDR3 is CASSFGGGFPDTQYF. CDR3 nucleotides: TGTGCCAGCAGCTTCGGGGGTGGATTCCCAGATACGCAGTATTTT.

The rearrangement joins TRBV30 to TRBJ1-5, with a possible D match to TRBD1 (5 bases). The CDR3 covers 14 residues. Germline assignment: CDR1 GTSNPN and CDR2 SVGIG (reference sequence). V lost 3 bases and J 2 bases, leaving 11 bases between the germline ends. This CDR3 reads CAWSLGRGNQPQHF. The CDR3 DNA follows: TGTGCCTGGAGCCTCGGCAGGGGCAATCAGCCCCAGCATTTT.

This chain links TRBV5-1 with TRBJ1-4; the match to TRBD1 covers 10 bases. Trimming removed 4 bases from V and 8 bases from J; junction bases left unmatched: 8. Germline V lookup: CDR1 SGHRS, CDR2 YFSETQ. This CDR3 has 15 residues. The CDR3 loop is CASSPRTGGEEKLFF. The DNA for the CDR3 is TGCGCCAGCAGCCCGCGGACAGGGGGGGAGGAAAAACTGTTTTTT. The full variable domain, its missing parts supplied by reference TRBV5-1 and TRBJ1-4, is KAGVTQTPRYLIKTRGQQVTLSCSPISGHRSVSWYQQTPGQGLQFLFEYFSETQRNKGNFPGRFSGRQFSNSRSEMNVSTLELGDSALYLCASSPRTGGEEKLFFGSGTQLSVL.

With regard to this clone: Germline and junction disagree at one end, which may indicate a read error. The chain employs TRBV3-1 (or the pseudogene TRBV3-2) and TRBJ2-4, with a weak D call TRBD1 (5 bases). The CDR3 loop spans 13 amino acids. Germline loops: CDR1 LGHDT, CDR2 YNNKEL (reference sequence). The CDR3 DNA reads as TGTGCCAGCAGCCAAGCCCAGGGATCTTTGAATATCTTC. Translated, it gives CASSQAQGSLNIF.

The chain couples TRBV6-5 to TRBJ1-4; 8 bases align to TRBD1. Germline CDR1 MNHEY, CDR2 SVGAGI. The V gene end was trimmed by 2 bases and the J gene end by 10 bases; junction bases not matched to a gene: 9. The CDR3 runs 15 residues. CDR3 sequence reads: CASSYLRQGAGKLFF. CDR3 coding DNA: TGTGCCAGCAGTTACCTTCGGCAGGGGGCGGGAAAACTGTTTTTT.

The sample holds a few counts of this clone. The chain couples TRBV7-6 to TRBJ1-5; D ambiguous. The CDR3 has 17 amino acids. V lost 1 base, J lost 0 bases, and 13 bases lay in between. CDR1 is SGHVS and CDR2 is FNYEAQ in the germline V gene. CDR3: CASSLGPGGPSNQPQHF. The CDR3 DNA reads as TGTGCCAGCAGCTTAGGACCAGGCGGGCCTAGCAATCAGCCCCAGCATTTT.

This chain uses TRBV29-1 with TRBJ2-3, with a tentative D call TRBD2 (6 bases). Between the trimmed V and J ends, which lost 4 bases and 2 bases, there was a span of 13 bases. The germline V gene has CDR1 SQVTM and CDR2 ANQGSEA. The CDR3 is 14 residues long. The CDR3 bases are TGCAGCGTTGGAATAGCGGTAGACACAGATACGCAGTATTTT. Translating gives CSVGIAVDTDTQYF.

V gene TRBV19 combines with J gene TRBJ2-6; TRBD1 matches at 9 bases. Looked up from germline, CDR1 is LNHDA and CDR2 is SQIVND (reference sequence). CDR3 length: 18 amino acids. V shed 4 bases and J 0 bases; nucleotides not matched to a gene: 7. This chain's CDR3 is CASSTTGTGTSGANVLTF. CDR3 DNA sequence: TGTGCCAGTAGTACAACCGGGACAGGGACCTCTGGGGCCAACGTCCTGACTTTC.

CDR3: CASSSDRVDGYTF. The CDR3 DNA reads TGTGCCAGCAGCTCTGACAGGGTTGATGGCTACACCTTC. The chain combines TRBV5-6 with TRBJ1-2; 7 bases match TRBD1. The ends lost 3 bases at V and 6 bases at J; junction bases unmatched: 5. The germline CDR1 and CDR2 sequences are SGHDT and YYEEEE. This CDR3 is built from 13 residues.

The count of this clone is one. The J gene is TRBJ1-2, the V gene TRBV7-9; 8 bases line up with TRBD1. V shed 1 base and J 8 bases; nucleotides not matched to a gene: 6. Germline loops: CDR1 SEHNR, CDR2 FQNEAQ (reference sequence). The CDR3 covers 14 residues. In nucleotides, the CDR3 is TGTGCCAGCAGCTTAGAAAGGGGGACAGGCGGCTACACCTTC. This gives the protein CASSLERGTGGYTF.